What follows describes a single TCR beta chain. This sample stems from a study of shared clonotypes between healthy human individuals. Repertoires were generated with immunoSEQ multiplex PCR, while TCRdb's copy carries only in-frame clones and drops some. The sample has around 940,000 clones, roughly 72% seen once. The germline V gene has CDR1 LGHNA and CDR2 YSLEER. This CDR3 spans 21 amino acids. The V segment lost 0 bases and the J segment 6 bases; nucleotides outside the gene matches: 21. Sequenced material: memory CD4+ T cells sorted from blood. Subset of the sample: CD45RA-negative fraction. The chain has TRBV4-3 and TRBJ2-3; 10 bases agree with TRBD2. This clonotype was sampled from a young man in good health. CDR3 sequence reads: CASSQDGASRWLAGVVDTQYF. CDR3 coding DNA: TGCGCCAGCAGCCAAGATGGAGCGTCGAGGTGGCTAGCGGGAGTAGTGGATACGCAGTATTTT.